This T cell receptor beta chain was sequenced during a study of identical twins. Study-wide points: Conclusions came from cross-sectional statistical analysis, not from following the same donors.

The germline CDR1 and CDR2 sequences are LGHDT and YNNKEL (reference sequence). Trimming took 6 bases from V and 0 from J; bases not matched to a gene: 10. There are 19 residues in the CDR3. TCRdb ran MiXCR on the 5' RACE reads and lists one entry per CDR3 protein. Among around 470,000 distinct CDR3 sequences listed, 12% to 15% were seen once. As to this clonotype: Antigen specificity is unknown.

The data were also submitted as part of a second study, on yellow fever vaccine responses in identical twins.

This receptor was identified in a woman aged 18-30 years in good health. The chain has TRBV3-1 and TRBJ2-1; 14 nucleotides line up with TRBD2. The sequencing sample was made of CD4+ T cells sorted from blood. The CDR3 nucleotides read TGTGCCAGCAGGCGACAGGGGGGGACTAGCGGGAGCTCCTACAATGAGCAGTTCTTC. This encodes CASRRQGGTSGSSYNEQFF.